The subject of this entry is one TCR beta chain. Sequencing was performed with immunoSEQ multiplex PCR; in TCRdb, only in-frame clones are kept and a portion is missing. The table shows about 180,000 clones, with around 90% occurring only once. The CDR3 spans 15 residues. Deletions cut 0 bases from V and 0 bases from J, with 8 bases between. CDR1 is ENHRY, CDR2 SYGVKD, per germline. The data stem from a study of control samples from healthy donors and cancer patients. The sequenced sample was blood. The chain has TRBV10-3 and TRBJ1-1; no clear D. This clonotype was sampled from a young man in good health. In DNA, the CDR3 is TGTGCCATCAGTGAGTCGCTGATGATGAACACTGAAGCTTTCTTT. Translating it yields CAISESLMMNTEAFF.